Listed below are T cell receptor beta chains from one sample, sequenced in a study of technical replicates of blood from a handful of donors. TCRdb's table, derived via immunoSEQ multiplex PCR, lists solely in-frame clones and lacks some. Of tens of thousands of clones listed, around 96% are singletons. The sequencing input was T cells isolated from PBMCs. The receptors here all came from a human donor in good health. Both conserved end residues are part of each CDR3. The D gene is left open where the match is weak. A clone size is listed for some rows: how often the clone was seen (once, few, many), or a class if it is expanded.

v_gene: TRBV2
j_gene: TRBJ2-1
d_gene: -
abundance: -
CDR3nt: TGTGCCAGCAGTGAGGAGGTTGAGCAGTTCTTC
CDR3aa: CASSEEVEQFF

v_gene: TRBV11-2
j_gene: TRBJ2-2
d_gene: -
abundance: -
CDR3nt: TGTGCCAGCAGCTTAGAAACAGGGGGGGGCACCGGGGAGCTGTTTTTT
CDR3aa: CASSLETGGGTGELFF

v_gene: TRBV28
j_gene: TRBJ1-1
d_gene: -
abundance: -
CDR3nt: TGTGCCAGCAGTTATCAGGGGTTGGACACTGAAGCTTTCTTT
CDR3aa: CASSYQGLDTEAFF

v_gene: TRBV28
j_gene: TRBJ1-5
d_gene: TRBD1
abundance: -
CDR3nt: TGTGCCAGCAGTGGGGACAGCCAGGATCAGCCCCAGCATTTT
CDR3aa: CASSGDSQDQPQHF

v_gene: TRBV11-2
j_gene: TRBJ1-5
d_gene: -
abundance: -
CDR3nt: TGTGCCAGCAGCTTAAACAGGGTTAATCAGCCCCAGCATTTT
CDR3aa: CASSLNRVNQPQHF

v_gene: TRBV27
j_gene: TRBJ2-7
d_gene: -
abundance: -
CDR3nt: TGTGCCAGCAGCGGGGGAGACGGCTACGAGCAGTACTTC
CDR3aa: CASSGGDGYEQYF

v_gene: TRBV10-1
j_gene: TRBJ1-1
d_gene: -
abundance: few
CDR3nt: TGCGCCACTCGCGCCACCGGGAATCTGAACACTGAAGCTTTCTTT
CDR3aa: CATRATGNLNTEAFF

v_gene: TRBV27
j_gene: TRBJ2-7
d_gene: -
abundance: -
CDR3nt: TGTGCCAGCAGTTTAATTAGCGGCTACGAGCAGTACTTC
CDR3aa: CASSLISGYEQYF

v_gene: TRBV29-1
j_gene: TRBJ1-2
d_gene: TRBD1
abundance: -
CDR3nt: TGCAGCGTTGAAGTAAAAAGGGGGCAGACCTATGGCTACACCTTC
CDR3aa: CSVEVKRGQTYGYTF

v_gene: TRBV29-1
j_gene: TRBJ2-7
d_gene: TRBD1
abundance: -
CDR3nt: TGCAGCGTTGTCAAGGGGACAGGAAAAGTCTACGAGCAGTACTTC
CDR3aa: CSVVKGTGKVYEQYF

v_gene: TRBV5-1
j_gene: TRBJ2-1
d_gene: TRBD1
abundance: -
CDR3nt: TGCGCCAGCAGCCCTAATACAGGGGTAACCTTCTACAATGAGCAGTTCTTC
CDR3aa: CASSPNTGVTFYNEQFF

v_gene: TRBV9
j_gene: TRBJ2-1
d_gene: TRBD2
abundance: -
CDR3nt: TGTGCCAGCAGTTTGGCGGGAGGTGCCTACAATGAGCAGTTCTTC
CDR3aa: CASSLAGGAYNEQFF

v_gene: TRBV11-1
j_gene: TRBJ2-3
d_gene: -
abundance: -
CDR3nt: TGTGCCAGCAGCTTGAATTCAGCGAGCACAGATACGCAGTATTTT
CDR3aa: CASSLNSASTDTQYF

v_gene: TRBV6-5
j_gene: TRBJ1-1
d_gene: -
abundance: -
CDR3nt: TGTGCCAGCAGTTACTCAGCAGGGTCTGAAGCTTTCTTT
CDR3aa: CASSYSAGSEAFF

v_gene: TRBV9
j_gene: TRBJ1-2
d_gene: TRBD1
abundance: -
CDR3nt: TGTGCCAGCAGCGTAGCAGGGGGAAACTATGGCTACACCTTC
CDR3aa: CASSVAGGNYGYTF

v_gene: TRBV19
j_gene: TRBJ2-7
d_gene: TRBD1
abundance: -
CDR3nt: TGTGCCAGTAGAACAGGGGGCTCCTACGAGCAGTACTTC
CDR3aa: CASRTGGSYEQYF

v_gene: TRBV6-6
j_gene: TRBJ1-4
d_gene: TRBD1
abundance: -
CDR3nt: TGTGCCAGCAGTTACAGACAGGGAAATGAAAAACTGTTTTTT
CDR3aa: CASSYRQGNEKLFF

v_gene: TRBV19
j_gene: TRBJ2-6
d_gene: TRBD2
abundance: once
CDR3nt: TGTGCCAGTAGTATTGGACTAGCGGCGCCTGGGGCCAACGTCCTGACTTTC
CDR3aa: CASSIGLAAPGANVLTF

v_gene: TRBV28
j_gene: TRBJ1-3
d_gene: TRBD1
abundance: -
CDR3nt: TGTGCCAGCAAGGGGACAGGGGTATTTGGAAACACCATATATTTT
CDR3aa: CASKGTGVFGNTIYF

v_gene: TRBV7-4
j_gene: TRBJ2-7
d_gene: -
abundance: -
CDR3nt: TGTGCCAGCAGCCCATATGGACGGGACTACGAGCAGTACTTC
CDR3aa: CASSPYGRDYEQYF

v_gene: TRBV5-6
j_gene: TRBJ2-7
d_gene: -
abundance: -
CDR3nt: TGTGCCAGCAGCCTCAGGGACGAGCAGTACTTC
CDR3aa: CASSLRDEQYF

v_gene: TRBV29-1
j_gene: TRBJ2-7
d_gene: TRBD2
abundance: -
CDR3nt: TGCAGCGTACGGACTAGCGGCAACTATCCCCACGAGCAGTACTTC
CDR3aa: CSVRTSGNYPHEQYF

v_gene: TRBV11-2
j_gene: TRBJ2-1
d_gene: TRBD2
abundance: once
CDR3nt: TGTGCCAGCAGCTTACGGGTTAGCGGGAGTAGAAGTGAGCAGTTCTTC
CDR3aa: CASSLRVSGSRSEQFF

v_gene: TRBV6-5
j_gene: TRBJ2-7
d_gene: TRBD2
abundance: -
CDR3nt: TGTGCCAGCAGCACGACTAGCGGCTCCTACGAGCAGTACTTC
CDR3aa: CASSTTSGSYEQYF

v_gene: TRBV25-1
j_gene: TRBJ2-2
d_gene: -
abundance: -
CDR3nt: TGTGCCAGCAGTGAATTAAACACCGGGGAGCTGTTTTTT
CDR3aa: CASSELNTGELFF

v_gene: TRBV2
j_gene: TRBJ2-7
d_gene: -
abundance: -
CDR3nt: TGTGCCAGCATAACCGGGTCCTTCTTCGTTCCCTACGAGCAGTACTTC
CDR3aa: CASITGSFFVPYEQYF

v_gene: TRBV9
j_gene: TRBJ2-3
d_gene: TRBD2
abundance: -
CDR3nt: TGTGCCAGCAGCGTTAGCGGGAGCACAGATACGCAGTATTTT
CDR3aa: CASSVSGSTDTQYF

v_gene: TRBV7-2
j_gene: TRBJ2-7
d_gene: -
abundance: -
CDR3nt: TGTGCCAGCAGCTCGAACAGGGTTTCCTACGAGCAGTACTTC
CDR3aa: CASSSNRVSYEQYF

v_gene: TRBV18
j_gene: TRBJ2-7
d_gene: -
abundance: once
CDR3nt: TGTGCCAGCTCACTGCATAAAGGGGACGAGCAGTACTTC
CDR3aa: CASSLHKGDEQYF

v_gene: TRBV27
j_gene: TRBJ2-1
d_gene: -
abundance: -
CDR3nt: TGTGCCAGCAGTACGCAGGCTTTTTACTACAATGAGCAGTTCTTC
CDR3aa: CASSTQAFYYNEQFF

v_gene: TRBV18
j_gene: TRBJ2-3
d_gene: TRBD2
abundance: -
CDR3nt: TGTGCCAGCTCAGGCCTAGCGGGAGCAGATACGCAGTATTTT
CDR3aa: CASSGLAGADTQYF

v_gene: TRBV6-5
j_gene: TRBJ1-1
d_gene: TRBD1
abundance: once
CDR3nt: TGTGCCAGCAGTAGAAAGGGACAGGGTGACACTGAAGCTTTCTTT
CDR3aa: CASSRKGQGDTEAFF

v_gene: TRBV9
j_gene: TRBJ1-2
d_gene: TRBD1
abundance: -
CDR3nt: TGTGCCAGCAGCTCCTCCTTGACAGGGGCGGACTATGGCTACACCTTC
CDR3aa: CASSSSLTGADYGYTF

v_gene: TRBV28
j_gene: TRBJ2-3
d_gene: -
abundance: -
CDR3nt: TGTGCCAGCAGTTTTTTCAGGTTAGCGGATCACACAGATACGCAGTATTTT
CDR3aa: CASSFFRLADHTDTQYF

v_gene: TRBV4-2
j_gene: TRBJ1-1
d_gene: TRBD1
abundance: once
CDR3nt: TGTGCCAGCAGCCAAGATTTGAGACAGGGGTCGTCTCGAGCTTTCTTT
CDR3aa: CASSQDLRQGSSRAFF

v_gene: TRBV5-1
j_gene: TRBJ1-1
d_gene: TRBD1
abundance: -
CDR3nt: TGCGCCAGCAGCTTGGCCTGGACAGGCAAGAACACTGAAGCTTTCTTT
CDR3aa: CASSLAWTGKNTEAFF

v_gene: TRBV5-1
j_gene: TRBJ1-1
d_gene: TRBD1
abundance: few
CDR3nt: TGCGCCAGCAGCTTGACAGGGGCATACACTGAAGCTTTCTTT
CDR3aa: CASSLTGAYTEAFF

v_gene: TRBV28
j_gene: TRBJ1-3
d_gene: -
abundance: -
CDR3nt: TGTGCCAGCAGTCCCCCGGGGGGCACTGGAAACACCATATATTTT
CDR3aa: CASSPPGGTGNTIYF

v_gene: TRBV5-8
j_gene: TRBJ1-1
d_gene: TRBD1
abundance: -
CDR3nt: TGTGCCAGCAGCCTAACAGGGGGAGATACTGAAGCTTTCTTT
CDR3aa: CASSLTGGDTEAFF

v_gene: TRBV20-1
j_gene: TRBJ2-1
d_gene: -
abundance: -
CDR3nt: TGCAGTGCATGGGAGGAATACGAGCAGTTCTTC
CDR3aa: CSAWEEYEQFF

v_gene: TRBV5-1
j_gene: TRBJ2-1
d_gene: TRBD2
abundance: -
CDR3nt: TGCGCCAGCAACCCCAAGACTAGCGGGAGGGGGCATGAGCAGTTCTTC
CDR3aa: CASNPKTSGRGHEQFF

v_gene: TRBV4-1
j_gene: TRBJ2-3
d_gene: TRBD1
abundance: -
CDR3nt: TGCGCCAGCAGCCAGTCTCGAGGGACAGGGAATGCAGATACGCAGTATTTT
CDR3aa: CASSQSRGTGNADTQYF

v_gene: TRBV5-6
j_gene: TRBJ1-2
d_gene: TRBD1
abundance: -
CDR3nt: TGTGCCAGCAGCTTAGTTCGACAGGGGGGCGGCTATGGCTACACCTTC
CDR3aa: CASSLVRQGGGYGYTF

v_gene: TRBV18
j_gene: TRBJ1-1
d_gene: -
abundance: -
CDR3nt: TGTGCCAGCTCACCCCCGGTCGGGAACACTGAAGCTTTCTTT
CDR3aa: CASSPPVGNTEAFF

v_gene: TRBV2
j_gene: TRBJ2-1
d_gene: -
abundance: -
CDR3nt: TGTGCCAGCAGTGATTATGGGGGGAGTGTCGATGAGCAGTTCTTC
CDR3aa: CASSDYGGSVDEQFF

v_gene: TRBV7-3
j_gene: TRBJ2-2
d_gene: -
abundance: -
CDR3nt: TGTGCCAGCACCCCGTATAGCGAAAACACCGGGGAGCTGTTTTTT
CDR3aa: CASTPYSENTGELFF

v_gene: TRBV5-1
j_gene: TRBJ2-1
d_gene: TRBD2
abundance: -
CDR3nt: TGCGCCAGCAGCTTGCTAGCGGGAGGTAGCAACAATGAGCAGTTCTTC
CDR3aa: CASSLLAGGSNNEQFF

v_gene: TRBV19
j_gene: TRBJ2-6
d_gene: -
abundance: -
CDR3nt: TGTGCCAGTAGTATTCTAGGGGCCAACGTCCTGACTTTC
CDR3aa: CASSILGANVLTF

v_gene: TRBV30
j_gene: TRBJ1-6
d_gene: TRBD1
abundance: -
CDR3nt: TGTGCCTGGAGCGTGGACAGGGCGAATTCACCCCTCCACTTT
CDR3aa: CAWSVDRANSPLHF

v_gene: TRBV25-1
j_gene: TRBJ2-7
d_gene: TRBD2
abundance: -
CDR3nt: TGTGCCAGCAGTGAACTAGCGGGAGGTTCCGAGCAGTACTTC
CDR3aa: CASSELAGGSEQYF

v_gene: TRBV19
j_gene: TRBJ2-2
d_gene: -
abundance: -
CDR3nt: TGTGCCAGTAGTATGAACGGGAACACCGGGGAGCTGTTTTTT
CDR3aa: CASSMNGNTGELFF

v_gene: TRBV6-6
j_gene: TRBJ2-1
d_gene: TRBD1
abundance: -
CDR3nt: TGTGCCAGCAGCGCCACTCGACAGGGTATGAATGAGCAGTTCTTC
CDR3aa: CASSATRQGMNEQFF

v_gene: TRBV5-1
j_gene: TRBJ2-1
d_gene: TRBD2
abundance: -
CDR3nt: TGCGCCAGCAGCGAATTGACTAGCGGGAGCTACAATGAGCAGTTCTTC
CDR3aa: CASSELTSGSYNEQFF

v_gene: TRBV6-5
j_gene: TRBJ1-1
d_gene: -
abundance: -
CDR3nt: TGTGCCAGCAGTTATCGGGGGGGGGAAGCTTTCTTT
CDR3aa: CASSYRGGEAFF

v_gene: TRBV5-3
j_gene: TRBJ2-7
d_gene: -
abundance: -
CDR3nt: TGTGCCAGAAGCTGGGACACCTACGAGCAGTACTTC
CDR3aa: CARSWDTYEQYF